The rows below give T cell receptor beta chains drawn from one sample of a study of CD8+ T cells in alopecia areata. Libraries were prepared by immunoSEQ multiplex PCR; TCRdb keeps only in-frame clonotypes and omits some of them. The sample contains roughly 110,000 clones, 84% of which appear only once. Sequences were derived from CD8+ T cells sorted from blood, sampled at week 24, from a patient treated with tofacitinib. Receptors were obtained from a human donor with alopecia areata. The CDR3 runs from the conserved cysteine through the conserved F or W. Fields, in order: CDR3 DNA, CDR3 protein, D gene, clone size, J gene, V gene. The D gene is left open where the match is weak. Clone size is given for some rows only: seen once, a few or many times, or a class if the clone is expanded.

TGCGCCAGCCGCGCGGGTGGCCTCGACACTGAAGCTTTCTTT CASRAGGLDTEAFF - - TRBJ1-1 TRBV4-1
TGTGCCTGGACAGGGGTGGAAGGGGGTGAGCAGTTCTTC CAWTGVEGGEQFF - - TRBJ2-1 TRBV30
TGTGCCAGCAGCTCCAAAACTAGCGGGGGTCTCAACACCGGGGAGCTGTTTTTT CASSSKTSGGLNTGELFF TRBD2 - TRBJ2-2 TRBV7-3
TGTGCTAGTGGCCCTGGGCCGCGGGACCCAAACACAGATACGCAGTATTTT CASGPGPRDPNTDTQYF - once TRBJ2-3 TRBV12-5
TGTGCCAGCCGGGACAGCATTAATTCACCCCTCCACTTT CASRDSINSPLHF TRBD1 - TRBJ1-6 TRBV6-6
TGTGCTAGCAGCAGACCTTCGGGACTAGCGGGGGCCGGAGGCAAAAACATTCAGTACTTC CASSRPSGLAGAGGKNIQYF TRBD2 - TRBJ2-4 TRBV7-7
TGTGCCAGCAGCCTCAAGTGGGAGCAGTACTTC CASSLKWEQYF - - TRBJ2-7 TRBV4-2
TGTGCCAGCAGCTTATTTTCGGGGGAACAAGAGACCCAGTACTTC CASSLFSGEQETQYF - - TRBJ2-5 TRBV11-2
TGTGCCAGCAGTGGGACAGGCCGGTGGGCCCAGTACTTC CASSGTGRWAQYF TRBD1 - TRBJ2-5 TRBV6-5
TGTGCCAGTAGTATCACCGGGGAGCTGTTTTTT CASSITGELFF - - TRBJ2-2 TRBV19
TGTGCCATCAGTTTCAGGGACTCTGGGGCCAACGTCCTGACTTTC CAISFRDSGANVLTF - - TRBJ2-6 TRBV10-3
TGTGCCAGCAGTGAAGCGCTGCGGGGCAAGGCCGGGGAGCTGTTTTTT CASSEALRGKAGELFF - - TRBJ2-2 TRBV6-1
TGCGCCAGCAGCCTTAGTGGCATGAACACTGAAGCTTTCTTT CASSLSGMNTEAFF - few TRBJ1-1 TRBV4-3
TGTGCCAGCAGCCAATCAGGAGATACGCAGTATTTT CASSQSGDTQYF - - TRBJ2-3 TRBV16
TGTGCCAGCAGCTCCTCCCAGGGGGGCCTCTCTGGGGCCAACGTCCTGACTTTC CASSSSQGGLSGANVLTF - - TRBJ2-6 TRBV11-2
TGTGCCAGCAGCATCGGACAGGGGGCTGGAAACATTCAGTACTTC CASSIGQGAGNIQYF TRBD1 - TRBJ2-4 TRBV7-6
TGTGCCAGCAGCCCCCCCGGGAGGGCGGGCGAGCAGTACTTC CASSPPGRAGEQYF TRBD2 - TRBJ2-7 TRBV13
TGTGCCAGCAGCAAAGGAGGGGGGCGCGGCTACACCTTC CASSKGGGRGYTF - - TRBJ1-2 TRBV21-1
TGTGCCAGAAGCTTAGGGTCAGGGGGTGGCGAAGAGACCCAGTACTTC CARSLGSGGGEETQYF - - TRBJ2-5 TRBV7-5
TGTGCCAGCAGTGGTTTAGCGGATCAAGAGACCCAGTACTTC CASSGLADQETQYF - - TRBJ2-5 TRBV27
TGTGCCAGCAGCCTGAGTTGGGGTGCAACTAATGAAAAACTGTTTTTT CASSLSWGATNEKLFF - - TRBJ1-4 TRBV11-2
TGTGCCAGCAGCCAAGGACAGGGGGCGAAAGAGACCCAGTACTTC CASSQGQGAKETQYF TRBD1 - TRBJ2-5 TRBV7-9
TGTGCCAGCAGCGTAGGGGCGACCGGGGAGCTGTTTTTT CASSVGATGELFF - - TRBJ2-2 TRBV9
TGTGCCAGCAGTTATGGACAGGGGGCCTACGAGCAGTACTTC CASSYGQGAYEQYF TRBD1 - TRBJ2-7 TRBV6-5
TGTGCCAGCAGTCAGGTATCGGATACGCAGTATTTT CASSQVSDTQYF - once TRBJ2-3 TRBV5-6
TGCGCCAGCAGAGGGGGTAACACTGAAGCTTTCTTT CASRGGNTEAFF - - TRBJ1-1 TRBV4-1
TGTGCCAGCAGTTATTTTTGGTACACCGGGGAGCTGTTTTTT CASSYFWYTGELFF - - TRBJ2-2 TRBV6-5
TGCGCCAGCAGCCAGGCGCTAGCGGGCCCAGATACGCAGTATTTT CASSQALAGPDTQYF TRBD2 - TRBJ2-3 TRBV4-3
TGTGCCAGCAGCCCCTTCGGGCAGGCTTCTATGAACACTGAAGCTTTCTTT CASSPFGQASMNTEAFF - - TRBJ1-1 TRBV7-9
TGTGCCAGCAGCCGCGACAGAATCGATGGCTACACCTTC CASSRDRIDGYTF - - TRBJ1-2 TRBV6-5
TGCGCCAGCAGCCCCTCCTCAGATACGCAGTATTTT CASSPSSDTQYF - - TRBJ2-3 TRBV4-1
TGTGCCAGCAGTGTGGGGCCCCTAACCTACGAGCAGTACTTC CASSVGPLTYEQYF - - TRBJ2-7 TRBV2
TGTGCCAGTAGTATCTCTGGCGGGAACACTGAAGCTTTCTTT CASSISGGNTEAFF - - TRBJ1-1 TRBV19
TGTGCCAGCAGCTCAGTGCCCTCGGTCAGGCCGAGCTCCTACAATGAGCAGTTCTTC CASSSVPSVRPSSYNEQFF - - TRBJ2-1 TRBV7-2
TGTGCCAGCAGTGAGGTTAGGGACAACTCCTACGAGCAGTACTTC CASSEVRDNSYEQYF - - TRBJ2-7 TRBV2
TGTGCCAGCAGCCTACGACAGGGGAAAGCTTTCTTT CASSLRQGKAFF TRBD1 - TRBJ1-1 TRBV7-8
TGTGCCAGCAGCTTAGCCGGGGGCGCATATGAAAAACTGTTTTTT CASSLAGGAYEKLFF - - TRBJ1-4 TRBV7-6
TGCAGCGGGACTAGCGGGGCGAGCAATGAGCAGTTCTTC CSGTSGASNEQFF TRBD2 few TRBJ2-1 TRBV29-1
TGTGCCAGCAGCACAAGCTGGACAGGTACCGCAGATACGCAGTATTTT CASSTSWTGTADTQYF TRBD1 few TRBJ2-3 TRBV7-9
TGTGCCAGCAGTGTTCTCCGGGGTGGTCAGCCCCAGCATTTT CASSVLRGGQPQHF - - TRBJ1-5 TRBV2
TGCAGCGTTGAAAAAGGGAAAGCGAACGGGGAGCTGTTTTTT CSVEKGKANGELFF - - TRBJ2-2 TRBV29-1
TGTGCCAGCAGCTCGACTGACAGGGTCAACTATGGCTACACCTTC CASSSTDRVNYGYTF TRBD1 - TRBJ1-2 TRBV7-9
TGTGCCAGCAGCTTTGTCAGGGTCTCCTACAATGAGCAGTTCTTC CASSFVRVSYNEQFF - few TRBJ2-1 TRBV7-2
TGTGCCAGCAGTGAGTCTGACACCGGGGAGCTGTTTTTT CASSESDTGELFF - few TRBJ2-2 TRBV6-5
TGTGCCAGCAGTTTGGGGACAGGGCCTGGGGCCAACGTCCTGACTTTC CASSLGTGPGANVLTF TRBD1 - TRBJ2-6 TRBV27